These 6 T cell receptor beta chains came from one sample sequenced in a study of shared clonotypes between healthy human individuals. TCRdb's copy holds only in-frame clones and misses some; the assay was immunoSEQ multiplex PCR. The sample consists of 450,000 to 600,000 clones, 65% to 80% of them appearing once. The sequencing input was PBMCs. The receptors were sampled from a woman in her 40s in good health. Some clones in this sample may be carry-over from other donors' samples.

The chain is built from TRBV19 and TRBJ1-1, with D maybe TRBD1 (5 bases). Germline-derived CDR1 and CDR2 are LNHDA and SQIVND (reference sequence). The CDR3 consists of 12 residues. V was clipped by 3 bases and J by 10 bases, with 12 bases between them. The chain's CDR3 is CASSIPQGAAFF. The CDR3 DNA sequence: TGTGCCAGTAGTATCCCCCAGGGTGCAGCTTTCTTT.

The gene calls are TRBV30 and TRBJ2-7, with 7 nucleotides matching TRBD2. Unmatched junction bases numbered 7, after V lost 5 bases and J lost 3 bases. CDR3 length equals 13 residues. In germline, CDR1 is GTSNPN, CDR2 SVGIG (reference sequence). As DNA, the CDR3 is TGTGCCTGGGCGGCGGGAGCCAACTACGAGCAGTACTTC. It yields the protein CAWAAGANYEQYF.

Ten or more counts support this clone. The V and J genes are TRBV28 and TRBJ1-4; tentative D call: TRBD1 (6 bases). V lost 8 bases to trimming and J lost 8 bases, with 18 bases between them. Germline loops: CDR1 MDHEN, CDR2 SYDVKM. The CDR3 is 14 amino acids. CDR3 in DNA: TGTGCCAGCTGTAAACAGGGAAGACAGGAAAAACTGTTTTTT. This gives the protein CASCKQGRQEKLFF.

The chain is built from TRBV18 and TRBJ2-7; 10 bases are shared with TRBD1. CDR3 length equals 17 residues. Germline V gene lookup returns CDR1 KGHSH and CDR2 LQKENI. The junction had 13 bases not matched to a gene; V was cut back by 5 bases and J by 3 bases. In DNA, the CDR3 is TGTGCCAGCTCAGCAGAAATAGTTGGGACAGGGGTCTACGAGCAGTACTTC. Amino acid sequence: CASSAEIVGTGVYEQYF.

CDR3 DNA sequence: TGTGCCAGTAGTATAACCCCGCGCAGACAGCCCCAGCATTTT. Translating gives CASSITPRRQPQHF. The rearrangement joins TRBV19 to TRBJ1-5, with unresolved D. The germline V and J ends were trimmed by 2 bases and 7 bases, with 12 bases remaining between them. CDR1 is LNHDA and CDR2 is SQIVND in the germline V gene (reference sequence). CDR3 length equals 14 residues.

This clone was picked up one time. This sequence joins TRBV5-4 and TRBJ2-7, with a weak D call TRBD1 (5 bases). The CDR3 loop spans 15 amino acids. Per the germline V gene, CDR1 is SGHNT and CDR2 is YYREEE (reference sequence). V was pared by 4 bases and J by 0 bases, with 14 bases between. The CDR3 protein is CASSPAQGISYEQYF. The CDR3 region has the DNA TGTGCCAGCAGCCCCGCGCAGGGAATCTCCTACGAGCAGTACTTC.